One sample yielded the 13 T cell receptor beta chains listed below, sequenced in a study of shared clonotypes between healthy human individuals. Using immunoSEQ multiplex PCR, the repertoire was profiled, and TCRdb retains in-frame clones only, with some absent. Of about 2.4 million clones in the sample, 80% to 95% were seen once. The sample comprised naive CD4+ T cells from PBMCs. The subset denotes: CD45RA+ positively selected. The source of these receptors is a man between 18 and 35 years old in good health. Some clones in this sample may be carry-over from other donors' samples.

V and J are TRBV30 and TRBJ1-3; D unresolved. Germline CDR1 is GTSNPN and CDR2 is SVGIG (reference sequence). The CDR3 extends over 14 amino acids. V was trimmed by 0 bases and J by 0 bases, leaving 6 bases between them. In nucleotides, the CDR3 is TGTGCCTGGAGTGTAGGTTACTCTGGAAACACCATATATTTT. Protein: CAWSVGYSGNTIYF.

The chain is built from TRBV13 and TRBJ2-2, with TRBD2 identical over 7 bases. Germline CDR1 PRHDT, CDR2 FYEKMQ (reference sequence). Unmatched junction bases numbered 6, after V lost 6 bases and J lost 2 bases. CDR3 length equals 15 residues. In DNA, the CDR3 is TGTGCCAGCAGAGGGCCTAGCGGTAACACCGGGGAGCTGTTTTTT. Its protein is CASRGPSGNTGELFF.

The chain has TRBV14 and TRBJ2-5; TRBD2 is a possible D gene (6 bases). CDR3 length equals 15 residues. Germline V CDR1 and CDR2: SGHDN, FVKESK. V lost 4 bases and J lost 1, with 13 bases in between. The CDR3 nucleotides are TGTGCCAGCAGCCCTAGATTGGGGGGCCAAGAGACCCAGTACTTC. It encodes CASSPRLGGQETQYF.

This chain uses TRBV27 with TRBJ2-1; 7 nucleotides align to TRBD2. V shed 6 bases and J 2 bases; nucleotides not matched to a gene: 13. The CDR3 covers 17 residues. Germline V gene lookup returns CDR1 MNHEY and CDR2 SMNVEV (reference sequence). CDR3 protein: CASSTPASGGPYNEQFF. The CDR3 DNA follows: TGTGCCAGCAGCACCCCTGCTAGCGGAGGCCCCTACAATGAGCAGTTCTTC.

The chain recombines TRBV27 with TRBJ2-5; 9 nucleotides match TRBD2. With V trimmed by 4 bases and J by 5 bases, 5 bases remained unmatched. Germline CDR1 MNHEY, CDR2 SMNVEV (reference sequence). The CDR3 consists of 14 residues. The CDR3 DNA reads as TGTGCCAGCAGTTCTCTAGCGGGGTGGGAGACCCAGTACTTC. Protein sequence: CASSSLAGWETQYF.

The rearrangement joins TRBV25-1 to TRBJ2-5; D uncertain. Per the germline V gene, CDR1 is MGHDK and CDR2 is SYGVNS. The CDR3 spans 14 residues. Between the trimmed V and J ends, which lost 3 bases and 0 bases, there was a span of 8 bases. The CDR3 DNA reads as TGTGCCAGCAGTGAGTCCGGGTACCAAGAGACCCAGTACTTC. It translates to CASSESGYQETQYF.

The J gene is TRBJ2-7, the V gene TRBV7-2; 10 bases fit TRBD2. Trimming at V came to 4 bases and at J to 6 bases, leaving 9 bases not matched to a gene. This CDR3 region has 15 residues. Germline V CDR1 and CDR2: SGHTA, FQGNSA. The chain's CDR3 is CASSYTSGAGGEQYF. In DNA form, the CDR3 reads TGTGCCAGCAGCTACACTAGCGGGGCCGGTGGCGAGCAGTACTTC. Looking up the rest from reference TRBV7-2 and TRBJ2-7 gives the full variable domain: GAGVSQSPSNKVTEKGKDVELRCDPISGHTALYWYRQSLGQGLEFLIYFQGNSAPDKSGLPSDRFSAERTGGSVSTLTIQRTQQEDSAVYLCASSYTSGAGGEQYFGPGTRLTVT.

This chain joins TRBV28 and TRBJ1-1, with a tentative D call TRBD1 (6 bases). The CDR3 has 13 amino acids. Germline V gives CDR1 MDHEN, CDR2 SYDVKM. Trimming took off 6 bases at V and 4 bases at J, with 12 bases between the two ends. CDR3 DNA: TGTGCCAGCAGAATACAGGGCGCCACTGAAGCTTTCTTT. Amino acids: CASRIQGATEAFF.

The V call is TRBV28, the J call TRBJ1-3; D not resolved. Germline CDR1 reads MDHEN; CDR2 reads SYDVKM. This CDR3 comprises 11 residues. The V end was cut by 9 bases, the J end by 0 bases, with 3 bases between. The CDR3 loop is CASYSGNTIYF. In DNA, the CDR3 is TGTGCCAGTTACTCTGGAAACACCATATATTTT. The whole variable domain, remainder taken from reference TRBV28 and TRBJ1-3, is DVKVTQSSRYLVKRTGEKVFLECVQDMDHENMFWYRQDPGLGLRLIYFSYDVKMKEKGDIPEGYSVSREKKERFSLILESASTNQTSMYLCASYSGNTIYFGEGSWLTVV.

The chain has TRBV5-8 and TRBJ2-3, with D perhaps matching TRBD2 (5 bases). The V end lost 7 bases, the J end lost 6 bases, and 15 bases lay between the germline ends. The CDR3 runs 13 residues. The V gene's germline CDR1 is SGHTS and CDR2 YDEGEE. CDR3 protein: CASGRWPTDTQYF. The CDR3 DNA reads as TGTGCCAGCGGGAGATGGCCGACGGATACGCAGTATTTT.

The chain recombines TRBV6-6 with TRBJ2-7, with TRBD2 as a possible D gene (6 bases). CDR1 and CDR2 (germline): MNHNY, SVGAGI (reference sequence). The V end was cut by 8 bases, the J end by 2 bases, with 16 bases between. This CDR3 region has 14 residues. The CDR3 region is CASGGWPDPYEQYF. CDR3 nucleotides: TGTGCCAGCGGGGGGTGGCCGGATCCCTACGAGCAGTACTTC.

The chain combines TRBV6-5 with TRBJ2-7; tentatively, D is TRBD1 or TRBD2 (5 bases each). Germline V CDR1 and CDR2: MNHEY, SVGAGI. The CDR3 runs 15 residues. V lost 2 bases and J lost 2, with 13 bases in between. The CDR3 DNA sequence: TGTGCCAGCAGTTACCCCGGGACGGCGACCTACGAGCAGTACTTC. The encoded protein is CASSYPGTATYEQYF.

The chain uses TRBV5-5 and TRBJ2-7; maybe TRBD1 (5 bases). CDR3 length: 11 amino acids. V lost 8 bases, J lost 4 bases, and 10 bases lay in between. Germline lookup yields CDR1 SGHKS and CDR2 YYEKEE (reference sequence). The CDR3 nucleotides are TGTGCCAGGGGGCATAGATACGAGCAGTACTTC. This sequence encodes CARGHRYEQYF.